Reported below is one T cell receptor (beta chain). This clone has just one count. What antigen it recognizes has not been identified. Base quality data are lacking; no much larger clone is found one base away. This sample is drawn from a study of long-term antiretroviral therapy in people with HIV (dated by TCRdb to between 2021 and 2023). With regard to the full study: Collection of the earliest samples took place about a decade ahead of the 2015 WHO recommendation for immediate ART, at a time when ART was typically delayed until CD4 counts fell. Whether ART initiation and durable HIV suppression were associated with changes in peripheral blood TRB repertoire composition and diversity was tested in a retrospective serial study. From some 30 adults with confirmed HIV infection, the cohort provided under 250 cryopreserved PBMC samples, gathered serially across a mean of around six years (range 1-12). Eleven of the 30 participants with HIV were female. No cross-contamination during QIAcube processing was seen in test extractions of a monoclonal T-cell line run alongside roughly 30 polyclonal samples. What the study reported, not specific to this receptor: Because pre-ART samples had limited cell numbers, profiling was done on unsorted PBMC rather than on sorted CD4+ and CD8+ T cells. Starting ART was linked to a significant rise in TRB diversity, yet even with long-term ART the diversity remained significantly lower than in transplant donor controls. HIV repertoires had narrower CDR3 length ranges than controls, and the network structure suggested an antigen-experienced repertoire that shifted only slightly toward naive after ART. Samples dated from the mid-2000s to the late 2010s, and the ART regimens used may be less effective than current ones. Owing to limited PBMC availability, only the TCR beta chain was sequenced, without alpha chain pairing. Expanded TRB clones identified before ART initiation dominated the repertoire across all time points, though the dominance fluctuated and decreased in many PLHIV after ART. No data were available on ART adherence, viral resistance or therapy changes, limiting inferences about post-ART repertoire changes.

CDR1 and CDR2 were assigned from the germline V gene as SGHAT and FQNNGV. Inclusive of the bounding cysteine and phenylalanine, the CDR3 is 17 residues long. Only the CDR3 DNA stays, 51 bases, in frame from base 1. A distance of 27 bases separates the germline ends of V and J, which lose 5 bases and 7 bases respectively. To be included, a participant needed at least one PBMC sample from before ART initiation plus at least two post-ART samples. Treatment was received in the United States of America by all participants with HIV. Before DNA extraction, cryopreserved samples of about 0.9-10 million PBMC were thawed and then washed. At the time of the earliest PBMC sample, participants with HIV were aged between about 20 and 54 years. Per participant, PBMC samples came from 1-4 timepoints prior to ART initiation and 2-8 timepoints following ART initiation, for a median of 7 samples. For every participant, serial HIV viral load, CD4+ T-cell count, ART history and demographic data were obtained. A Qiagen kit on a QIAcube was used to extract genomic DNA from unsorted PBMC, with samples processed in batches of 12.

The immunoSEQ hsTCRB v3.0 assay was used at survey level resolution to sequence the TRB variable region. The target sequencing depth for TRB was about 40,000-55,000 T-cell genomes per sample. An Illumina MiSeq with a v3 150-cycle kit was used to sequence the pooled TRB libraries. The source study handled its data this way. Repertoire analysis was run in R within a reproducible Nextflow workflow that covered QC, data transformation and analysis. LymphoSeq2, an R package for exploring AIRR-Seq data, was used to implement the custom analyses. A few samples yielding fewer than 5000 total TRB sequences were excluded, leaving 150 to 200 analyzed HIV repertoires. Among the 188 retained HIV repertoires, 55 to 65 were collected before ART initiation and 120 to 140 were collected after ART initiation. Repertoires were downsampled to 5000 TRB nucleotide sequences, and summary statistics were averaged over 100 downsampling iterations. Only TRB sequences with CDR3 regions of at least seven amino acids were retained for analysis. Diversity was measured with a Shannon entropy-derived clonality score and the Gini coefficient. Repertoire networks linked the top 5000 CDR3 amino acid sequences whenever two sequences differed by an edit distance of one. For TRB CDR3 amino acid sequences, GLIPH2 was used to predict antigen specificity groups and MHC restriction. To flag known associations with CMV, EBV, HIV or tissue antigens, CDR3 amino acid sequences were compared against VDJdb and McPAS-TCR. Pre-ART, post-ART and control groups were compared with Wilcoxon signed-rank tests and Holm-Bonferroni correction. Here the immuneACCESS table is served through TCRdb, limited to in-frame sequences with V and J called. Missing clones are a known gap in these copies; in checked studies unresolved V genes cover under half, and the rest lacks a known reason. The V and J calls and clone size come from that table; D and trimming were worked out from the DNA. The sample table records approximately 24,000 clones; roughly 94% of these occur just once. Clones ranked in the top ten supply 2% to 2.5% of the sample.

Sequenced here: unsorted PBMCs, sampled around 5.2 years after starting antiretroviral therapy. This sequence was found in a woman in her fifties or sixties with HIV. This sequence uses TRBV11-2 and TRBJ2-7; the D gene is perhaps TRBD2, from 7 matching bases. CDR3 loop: CASSASGGGGYLGEQYF. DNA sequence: TGTGCCAGCAGCGCCTCCGGAGGGGGAGGGTATTTGGGGGAGCAGTACTTC.